These 17 T cell receptor beta chains share one sample of origin, sequenced in a study of blood T cell repertoires in COVID-19. Measured with immunoSEQ multiplex PCR; TCRdb has only the in-frame clones, and not every one. Counted here are 130,000 or so clones, about 85% occurring once; the ten biggest clones make up around 5%. The sequenced material came from peripheral blood. Source of these receptors: a woman between 65 and 79 years old with COVID-19, enrolled during active disease.

The V gene is TRBV2, the J gene TRBJ1-6, with TRBD1 as a possible D gene (5 bases). Trimming shortened V by 2 bases and J by 9 bases, and 14 bases separated the two germline ends. The germline V gene encodes CDR1 SNHLY and CDR2 FYNNEI. The CDR3 runs 15 residues. The CDR3 DNA sequence: TGTGCCAGCAGTGAATGGGGAGGGGTTAGTTCACCCCTCCACTTT. Translating gives CASSEWGGVSSPLHF.

A single count supports this clone. The chain couples TRBV7-3 to TRBJ2-5; 8 bases line up with TRBD2. V lost 5 bases and J lost 4; bases outside the gene matches: 15. Germline lookup yields CDR1 SGHTA and CDR2 FQGTGA. CDR3 length: 17 amino acids. Written as DNA, the CDR3 is TGTGCCAGCAGCCCCGGGGGGCGGGGGGTCGACGGAGAGACCCAGTACTTC. Translation gives CASSPGGRGVDGETQYF.

V is TRBV7-8 and J is TRBJ1-2; 7 bases agree with TRBD1. The CDR3 is made up of 14 amino acids. The J segment lost 0 bases and the V segment lost 5 bases, leaving 3 bases of the junction unmatched. The V gene's germline CDR1 is SGHVS and CDR2 FQNEAQ. CDR3 loop: CASSGGTANYGYTF. The CDR3 region has the DNA TGTGCCAGCAGCGGGGGGACAGCTAACTATGGCTACACCTTC.

The chain combines TRBV5-1 with TRBJ2-5, with 11 bases aligning to TRBD1. Germline values: CDR1 SGHRS, CDR2 YFSETQ. The length of the CDR3 is 15 residues. The V gene end was trimmed by 6 bases and the J gene end by 2 bases; junction bases not matched to a gene: 6. The CDR3: CASKTGQGVQETQYF. CDR3 bases: TGCGCCAGCAAGACGGGACAGGGGGTTCAAGAGACCCAGTACTTC.

In its sample, this clone was seen once. The rearrangement links TRBV7-2 to TRBJ1-5; a possible D gene is TRBD1 (6 bases). Trimming took off 0 bases at V and 1 base at J, with 16 bases between the two ends. Germline CDR1 reads SGHTA; CDR2 reads FQGNSA. This CDR3 spans 18 amino acids. The CDR3 DNA is TGTGCCAGCAGCTTAGCGGTCCGGACAGCGATGAGCAATCAGCCCCAGCATTTT. Its translation is CASSLAVRTAMSNQPQHF.

This chain connects TRBV5-4 to TRBJ2-7; 13 nucleotides match TRBD2. The CDR3 length is 15 residues. Unmatched junction bases numbered 6, after V lost 2 bases and J lost 7 bases. Germline V gives CDR1 SGHNT, CDR2 YYREEE (reference sequence). CDR3 DNA: TGTGCCAGCAGCTTTGGACTAGCGGGGGCGAGTGAGCAGTACTTC. This encodes CASSFGLAGASEQYF.

The genes are TRBV6-6 and TRBJ1-6, with TRBD1 identical over 9 bases. V lost 6 bases and J lost 7; bases outside the gene matches: 22. Germline V gene lookup returns CDR1 MNHNY and CDR2 SVGAGI (reference sequence). CDR3 size: 20 residues. CDR3 residues: CASSKLTAFGQGIGNSPLHF. DNA of the CDR3: TGTGCCAGCAGCAAACTTACGGCCTTTGGACAGGGGATTGGAAATTCACCCCTCCACTTT.

J is TRBJ2-3 and V is TRBV2; 7 positions match TRBD2. The ends lost 6 bases at V and 3 bases at J; junction bases unmatched: 3. The length of the CDR3 is 13 residues. The germline gives CDR1 SNHLY, CDR2 FYNNEI. The CDR3 region has the DNA TGTGCCAGCAGGGCTAGCGGAACAGATACGCAGTATTTT. It is translated as CASRASGTDTQYF. Complete variable domain (other parts from reference TRBV2 and TRBJ2-3): EPEVTQTPSHQVTQMGQEVILRCVPISNHLYFYWYRQILGQKVEFLVSFYNNEISEKSEIFDDQFSVERPDGSNFTLKIRSTKLEDSAMYFCASRASGTDTQYFGPGTRLTVL.

This clone was recorded once. The chain uses TRBV15 and TRBJ1-3; D is ambiguous. The ends were cut back, 0 bases at V and 0 bases at J, with 9 bases in the middle. The germline V gene encodes CDR1 LNHNV and CDR2 YYDKDF (reference sequence). CDR3 length: 16 residues. CDR3 sequence: CATSRETELSGNTIYF. The CDR3 DNA reads as TGTGCCACCAGCAGAGAAACCGAGCTCTCTGGAAACACCATATATTTT.

V usage is TRBV3-1 (or the pseudogene TRBV3-2) and J usage is TRBJ2-5; D call uncertain. Germline V gene lookup returns CDR1 LGHDT and CDR2 YNNKEL (reference sequence). The CDR3 length is 14 residues. V was cut by 4 bases and J by 2 bases, with 11 bases left in between. CDR3 sequence reads: CASSPIQRQETQYF. As DNA, the CDR3 is TGTGCCAGCAGCCCTATCCAGCGTCAAGAGACCCAGTACTTC.

The chain recombines TRBV3-1 (or the pseudogene TRBV3-2) with TRBJ1-5; 7 bases fit TRBD1. The CDR3 runs to 14 residues. Trimming removed 2 bases from V and 8 bases from J; junction bases left unmatched: 6. CDR1 LGHDT and CDR2 YNNKEL come from the germline V gene (reference sequence). For the CDR3, the DNA is TGTGCCAGCAGCCAAAGAGACAGGGTAGAGCCCCAGCATTTT. This encodes CASSQRDRVEPQHF.

The CDR3 loop is CASSLDGPSNQPQHF. In DNA, the CDR3 is TGTGCCAGCAGCTTAGATGGGCCTAGCAATCAGCCCCAGCATTTT. This chain connects TRBV7-8 to TRBJ1-5; D ambiguous. V lost 1 base and J 0 bases, leaving 7 bases between the germline ends. The CDR3 spans 15 residues. Germline values: CDR1 SGHVS, CDR2 FQNEAQ. Full variable domain (remainder filled in from reference TRBV7-8 and TRBJ1-5): GAGVSQSPRYKVAKRGQDVALRCDPISGHVSLFWYQQALGQGPEFLTYFQNEAQLDKSGLPSDRFFAERPEGSVSTLKIQRTQQEDSAVYLCASSLDGPSNQPQHFGDGTRLSIL.

The chain uses TRBV27 and TRBJ1-5, with 8 positions matching TRBD1. Trimming took 4 bases from V and 6 from J; bases not matched to a gene: 11. In germline, CDR1 is MNHEY, CDR2 SMNVEV (reference sequence). The CDR3 sequence is 16 residues long. CDR3 sequence (DNA): TGTGCCAGCAGTTACCTCGCGACAGGGGTGATTCAGCCCCAGCATTTT. Translating gives CASSYLATGVIQPQHF.

The chain carries TRBV19 and TRBJ2-3; 9 nucleotides agree with TRBD1. Germline V gene data show CDR1 as LNHDA and CDR2 as SQIVND (reference sequence). This CDR3 region has 17 residues. J lost 5 bases, V lost 0 bases, and 9 bases had no gene match. CDR3: CASSIDGNRGLGDTQYF. In nucleotides, the CDR3 is TGTGCCAGTAGTATAGATGGGAACAGGGGGCTCGGAGATACGCAGTATTTT. The entire variable domain, with the rest obtained from reference TRBV19 and TRBJ2-3, is as follows: DGGITQSPKYLFRKEGQNVTLSCEQNLNHDAMYWYRQDPGQGLRLIYYSQIVNDFQKGDIAEGYSVSREKKESFPLTVTSAQKNPTAFYLCASSIDGNRGLGDTQYFGPGTRLTVL.

The table lists this clone with many counts. This chain links TRBV30 with TRBJ1-6; D not certain. Germline CDR1 reads GTSNPN; CDR2 reads SVGIG (reference sequence). V dropped 3 bases and J dropped 0 bases, with 9 bases sitting between them. CDR3 size: 15 residues. The CDR3: CAWSWRDSYNSPLHF. The CDR3 DNA is TGTGCCTGGAGCTGGAGGGACTCCTATAATTCACCCCTCCACTTT.

A few counts support this clone. The V call is TRBV19, the J call TRBJ1-4; D call uncertain. CDR1 is LNHDA, CDR2 SQIVND, per germline (reference sequence). The V end lost 7 bases, the J end lost 8 bases, and 20 bases lay between the germline ends. This CDR3 spans 15 amino acids. The CDR3 reads CASTPPAGAKEKLFF. The CDR3 DNA reads TGTGCCAGTACCCCTCCGGCGGGAGCCAAAGAAAAACTGTTTTTT.

This clone was observed once. This sequence joins TRBV6-6 and TRBJ2-1; 9 bases align to TRBD1. With V trimmed by 8 bases and J by 6 bases, 11 bases remained unmatched. This CDR3 comprises 15 residues. Germline-derived CDR1 and CDR2 are MNHNY and SVGAGI (reference sequence). CDR3 amino acids: CASSSRGQGANEQFF. For the CDR3, the DNA is TGTGCCAGCTCATCAAGGGGACAGGGTGCCAATGAGCAGTTCTTC.